The subject of this entry is one T cell receptor (beta chain). These data are taken from a study of Ad26.COV2.S vaccination and SARS-CoV-2 variants. Across the whole study: Each vaccinee took Ad26.COV2.S intramuscularly, once or twice 56 days apart.

The CDR3 is 12 residues long. The germline V gene has CDR1 SQVTM and CDR2 ANQGSEA. V was pared by 5 bases and J by 2 bases, with 1 base of the junction left unmatched. Treatment of the sample: some 20 received Ad26.COV2.S at low or high dose, single or two shots; about 5 received placebo; per-sample allocation not given. Sample collection was performed on day 63 after the first vaccine or placebo injection. Produced via immunoSEQ multiplex PCR; TCRdb's table is partial and in-frame only. The data contain 430,000 or so clones, 90% of them singletons. The receptor was isolated from a person between 18 and 59 years old who received the Ad26.COV2.S COVID-19 vaccine or a placebo. This chain connects TRBV29-1 to TRBJ2-7; 9 bases match TRBD1. The sequences come from peripheral blood, collected in a trial of Ad26.COV2.S vaccine versus placebo. The CDR3 sequence is CSVTGGPYEQYF. The CDR3, as DNA: TGCAGCGTTACAGGGGGCCCCTACGAGCAGTACTTC.